The entry below gives a single T cell receptor (beta chain) sequence along with its context. The same CDR3 also results from other DNA sequences found in this sample. This CDR3 has 14 residues. Germline CDR1 is SQVTM and CDR2 is ANQGSEA. The V and J ends lost 6 bases and 5 bases, in that order; junction bases with no gene match: 12. The sample comes from a study of neoadjuvant nivolumab and ipilimumab in lung cancer. Only in-frame clones appear in the TCRdb table, and some are missing; sequencing was by immunoSEQ multiplex PCR. The sample lists about 18,000 clones; 85% to 90% were seen once. The sample was peripheral blood, taken before neoadjuvant nivolumab, alone or with ipilimumab. The J gene is TRBJ1-2, the V gene TRBV29-1; 7 nucleotides line up with TRBD1. The clonotype comes from an adult with non-small cell lung cancer. The CDR3 protein is CSVGTPGQPYGYTF. The CDR3 nucleotides are TGCAGCGTCGGCACCCCGGGACAGCCATATGGCTACACCTTC.